This TCR beta chain originates from a study of blood T cell repertoires in COVID-19 (dated by TCRdb to about 2020). Broadly, across the study: The collaborator samples originated in the United States, Italy and Spain and spanned the acute and convalescent phases of COVID-19. The prospective study material was composed of cDNA or gDNA derived from T cells, B-cell-depleted T cells, or PBMCs. Deeply sampled blood TCRbeta repertoires from subjects exposed to, actively infected with, or recovered from COVID-19 were included in the dataset. A freely available public database, intended as a resource for researchers studying the immune response to SARS-CoV-2, is where the repertoires were released. The samples were drawn from two sources: the first 160 participants of the ongoing ImmuneRACE study, and 1,000 to 1,500 subjects contributed by 6 global collaborators. Nearly every sample came with metadata listing a de-identified subject ID, COVID-19 status, age in years and sex. Where available, HLA class I and class II types were obtained from metadata supplied by the sample provider rather than from assay-based typing.

Comment on this clone: Its cognate antigen has yet to be identified. Base qualities are not provided; no much larger clone lies one nucleotide away.

The research as a whole found: Clinical and demographic metadata were provided uncurated, with the amount varying by source and participant.

CDR3 length: 16 amino acids, cysteine to phenylalanine. The retained sequence is limited to the CDR3, 48 bases, with the frame set at the first base. The germline V gene provides CDR1 SGHAT and CDR2 FQNNGV. Compared with germline, V lacks 1 base and J lacks 3 bases; bases without a gene match: 8. TCRbeta CDR3 regions were amplified from genomic DNA using the immunoSEQ Assay, a bias-controlled multiplex PCR. The study's processing was this. The number of nucleated cells in each sample was estimated by amplification of reference gene primers within the assay. Sequence reads were collapsed and filtered to measure the absolute abundance of every unique TCRbeta CDR3 rearrangement. For each sample, productive Simpson clonality was calculated by taking the square root of Simpson's diversity index across productive rearrangements. As stored in TCRdb, this immuneACCESS dataset retains in-frame rearrangements with V and J assigned. A fraction of the clones does not appear; measured against another copy, unresolved V genes explain less than half of the discrepancy, and the remainder lacks a known reason. V and J calls and clone size are given by that table; D and trimming were obtained from the DNA. This sample lists a few hundred thousand clones; over 75% were detected once. 7% to 8.5% of the sample is held by the ten biggest clonotypes.

Participants in the prospective study were enrolled through a virtual design, were aged roughly 18 to 100 years, and lived in about 25 United States geographic areas. Cohort assignment in the prospective study relied on participant-reported clinical history from a screening survey and a study questionnaire. Mobile phlebotomists in the prospective study collected whole blood, serum and a nasopharyngeal or oropharyngeal swab from every participant. Prospective study participants could optionally give additional blood draws and questionnaires over an approximately 2-month period. Before DNA extraction, blood samples from the prospective study were shipped at room temperature or frozen.

Recombination joined TRBV11-2 with TRBJ1-2, and 7 junctional nucleotides match TRBD1. This clonotype was obtained from a woman between 35 and 50 years old with acute COVID-19. The sequencing sample was made of PBMCs or T cells enriched from blood (not recorded which). The DNA is TGTGCCAGCAGCTTAGTGCTCGGAGGGGGCGACTATGGCTACACCTTC. This codes for CASSLVLGGGDYGYTF.